These T cell receptor beta chains were read from a single sample in a study of T cell repertoires in ileal Crohn's disease. Sequenced by immunoSEQ multiplex PCR; TCRdb stores in-frame clones only, minus some. Of approximately 11,000 clones listed, approximately 77% are singletons. Sequenced: ileal tissue. All receptors derive from an adult with Crohn's disease. CDR3s include the opening cysteine and the closing phenylalanine or tryptophan. The D gene is left open where the match is weak. A clone size is listed for some rows: how often the clone was seen (once, few, many), or a class if it is expanded.

d_call clone_size j_call v_call cdr3_nt cdr3_aa
NA NA TRBJ1-5 TRBV2 TGTGCCAGCAGGCCGAACAGGGACGAGGGCAATCAGCCCCAGCATTTT CASRPNRDEGNQPQHF
NA few TRBJ2-5 TRBV7-2 TGTGCCAGCAGCAGGGGACGGGGGGAGACCCAGTACTTC CASSRGRGETQYF
NA NA TRBJ1-2 TRBV7-2 TGTGCCAGCAGCTCTCAGGGAGGGAGTTACTATGGCTACACCTTC CASSSQGGSYYGYTF
NA NA TRBJ1-3 TRBV7-9 TGTGCCAGCAGCTTACAGGCGGGCCTCTCTGGAAACACCATATATTTT CASSLQAGLSGNTIYF
TRBD2 medium-sized TRBJ2-1 TRBV7-4 TGTGCCAGCAGCTCGACAGGACTAGCGGTCGGGAATGAGCAGTTCTTC CASSSTGLAVGNEQFF
TRBD1 few TRBJ1-3 TRBV15 TGTGCCACCAGCAGGGGACAGGGGAGCGAATATGGTCGAAACACCATATATTTT CATSRGQGSEYGRNTIYF
NA NA TRBJ1-1 TRBV27 TGTGCCAGCAGTCCCCTGGGGAGGGTGGGCACTGAAGCTTTCTTT CASSPLGRVGTEAFF
NA NA TRBJ2-7 TRBV6-5 TGTGCCAGCAGTACCGCTCGGGAGATCGTATACGAGCAGTACTTC CASSTAREIVYEQYF
TRBD2 NA TRBJ2-1 TRBV29-1 TGCAGCTTTTGGACTAGAGTTAATGAGCAGTTCTTC CSFWTRVNEQFF
NA NA TRBJ1-2 TRBV6-1 TGTGCCAGCGTAACAGGACGGAGTGGCTACACCTTC CASVTGRSGYTF
NA NA TRBJ1-1 TRBV19 TGTGCCAGTACAGGCTTTCACACTGAAGCTTTCTTT CASTGFHTEAFF
NA NA TRBJ2-3 TRBV25-1 TGTGCCAGCAGTGTAGCAGATACGCAGTATTTT CASSVADTQYF
NA NA TRBJ2-3 TRBV5-1 TGCGCCAGCAGCTTGGGCCCGGGGGGCACAGATACGCAGTATTTT CASSLGPGGTDTQYF
TRBD1 few TRBJ1-1 TRBV7-6 TGTGCCAGCAGCCACCAGGGACAGGGGGCCACTGAAGCTTTCTTT CASSHQGQGATEAFF
NA few TRBJ2-1 TRBV6-6 TGTGCCAGCAGTTACTATAGCACCAATGAGCAGTTCTTC CASSYYSTNEQFF
TRBD2 NA TRBJ2-3 TRBV6-4 TGTGCCAGCAGTGAAACTAGCGGGAGCGCAGATACGCAGTATTTT CASSETSGSADTQYF
TRBD2 few TRBJ2-1 TRBV6-4 TGTGCCAGCACCCCCAGGAGCGGGGGCTCCTACAATGAGCAGTTCTTC CASTPRSGGSYNEQFF
NA NA TRBJ2-7 TRBV5-1 TGCGCCAGCAGTCAGGGACTCCCCTACGAGCAGTACTTC CASSQGLPYEQYF
TRBD2 NA TRBJ2-3 TRBV30 TGTGCCTGGAGTAAAACGGGAGGGCCGAACACAGATACGCAGTATTTT CAWSKTGGPNTDTQYF
NA NA TRBJ2-2 TRBV7-2 TGTGCCAGCAGCTTAGGCGGCCAGACGGCCGGGGAGCTGTTTTTT CASSLGGQTAGELFF
NA NA TRBJ1-2 TRBV11-2 TGTGCCAGCAGTTATGAGCGGGCAACAGACGGCTACACCTTC CASSYERATDGYTF
TRBD2 NA TRBJ2-7 TRBV7-2 TGTGCCAGCAGCGTGGGACGGGGGGGGTACGAGCAGTACTTC CASSVGRGGYEQYF
NA NA TRBJ1-5 TRBV28 TGTGCCAGCAGTTTGACAGTGATGAATCAGCCCCAGCATTTT CASSLTVMNQPQHF
NA NA TRBJ1-1 TRBV7-8 TGTGCCAGCAGCTTAGCAAGGGGTCCGAACACTGAAGCTTTCTTT CASSLARGPNTEAFF
NA NA TRBJ1-1 TRBV19 TGTGCCAGTATGCAGGGGAGCGCTGAAGCTTTCTTT CASMQGSAEAFF
NA NA TRBJ2-7 TRBV5-5 TGTGCCAGCAGCTTAACAGTGCACGAGCAGTACTTC CASSLTVHEQYF
NA NA TRBJ1-1 TRBV16 TGTGCCAGCAGCCAACAGGTACAGGGTAACACTGAAGCTTTCTTT CASSQQVQGNTEAFF
NA NA TRBJ1-5 TRBV5-5 TGTGCCAGCAGCTCCGTATCGGGGAGCAATCAGCCCCAGCATTTT CASSSVSGSNQPQHF
NA NA TRBJ2-5 TRBV11-2 TGTGCCAGCAGTTTCTCAGGCAGGGTATCGGCGACCCAGTACTTC CASSFSGRVSATQYF
TRBD1 few TRBJ2-1 TRBV7-7 TGTGCTAGCAGCTTGGGGACAGGGTACAATGAGCAGTTCTTC CASSLGTGYNEQFF
NA NA TRBJ2-5 TRBV2 TGTGCCAGCAGTAGGGGGAGTAGGCAAGAGACCCAGTACTTC CASSRGSRQETQYF
TRBD1 NA TRBJ1-5 TRBV5-6 TGTGCCAGCAGCAGAGGGACAGACAATCAGCCCCAGCATTTT CASSRGTDNQPQHF
NA NA TRBJ1-2 TRBV2 TGTGCCAGCAGTAGGGAGCTGGGGTACTATGGCTACACCTTC CASSRELGYYGYTF
NA NA TRBJ2-7 TRBV14 TGTGCCAGCAGCCAAGTCCGCGGACACGGAAAGTACTTC CASSQVRGHGKYF
NA once TRBJ2-5 TRBV6-6 TGTGCCAGCGGGAAGACTAGACAGACCCAGTACTTC CASGKTRQTQYF
NA NA TRBJ2-5 TRBV10-3 TGTGCCATCAGGTCGGCTTCCGGGGGCCAAGAGACCCAGTACTTC CAIRSASGGQETQYF
NA NA TRBJ2-1 TRBV27 TGTGCCAGCAGTTTCTCAAGGGGAACCTACAATGAGCAGTTCTTC CASSFSRGTYNEQFF
TRBD2 NA TRBJ2-7 TRBV6-5 TGTGCCGCAGCTGGCTCTAGCGGAGCCTACGAGCAGTACTTC CAAAGSSGAYEQYF
TRBD1 few TRBJ2-7 TRBV5-1 TGCGCCAGCAGCACCCTGACAGGGGCCTACGAGCAGTACTTC CASSTLTGAYEQYF
NA NA TRBJ1-5 TRBV7-2 TGTGCCAGCAGCTTAGGACAGCTTGGGGACAATCAGCCCCAGCATTTT CASSLGQLGDNQPQHF
NA few TRBJ2-2 TRBV11-3 TGTGCCAGCAGCTTGGGGGGAGCCGGGGAGCTGTTTTTT CASSLGGAGELFF
NA once TRBJ1-2 TRBV30 TGTGCCTGGAGTGTACTTTTACAAAGGGGAGGCTACACCTTC CAWSVLLQRGGYTF
TRBD2 NA TRBJ2-7 TRBV28 TGTGCCAGCAGTGTAGCGGGAGGGCGATCCTACGAGCAGTACTTC CASSVAGGRSYEQYF
NA NA TRBJ2-5 TRBV2 TGTGCCAGCAGGGACCCGTTAAGGGAGTCAAGCGAGACCCAGTACTTC CASRDPLRESSETQYF
TRBD2 few TRBJ2-7 TRBV5-6 TGTGCCAGCAGCTTGGGGGTCGGCGGGGGACAGTACTTC CASSLGVGGGQYF
NA NA TRBJ2-7 TRBV6-1 TGTGCCAGCAGTCGCAGGGGACCCTACGAGCAGTACTTC CASSRRGPYEQYF
TRBD1 NA TRBJ2-7 TRBV2 TGTGCCAGCAGGGGGACAGGGGGTCGTCACGAGCAGTACTTC CASRGTGGRHEQYF
TRBD1 NA TRBJ2-1 TRBV20-1 TGCAGTGCGGGACAGAACAATGAGCAGTTCTTC CSAGQNNEQFF
TRBD1 NA TRBJ2-3 TRBV9 TGTGCCAGCAGCGTCACCCCGGTAAGGGACAGGGCTGAAGATACGCAGTATTTT CASSVTPVRDRAEDTQYF
TRBD1 NA TRBJ1-2 TRBV13 TGTGCCAGCAGCTCGACCGGGACAGATGGCTACACCTTC CASSSTGTDGYTF
TRBD2 NA TRBJ2-1 TRBV18 TGTGCCAGCTCTCTCCGGGAGGGCCTCCGTAATGAGCAGTTCTTC CASSLREGLRNEQFF
NA once TRBJ2-2 TRBV11-2 TGTGCCAGCAGCGGGGCGCTAGCGCTGAACACCGGGGAGCTGTTTTTT CASSGALALNTGELFF
TRBD2 NA TRBJ2-7 TRBV7-3 TGTGCCAGCAGCTTAACTGGGGGGGTTGGCTACGAGCAGTACTTC CASSLTGGVGYEQYF
NA NA TRBJ2-1 TRBV5-1 TGCGCCAGCAGCTTGGCGACTAGTTATGGTGAGCAGTTCTTC CASSLATSYGEQFF
NA NA TRBJ1-2 TRBV29-1 TGCAGCGTTGAAGATCGGGGGGGCTATGGCTACACCTTC CSVEDRGGYGYTF
NA NA TRBJ1-3 TRBV30 TGTGCCTGGAGTGTAGGAGATCTCCGCGGAAACACCATATATTTT CAWSVGDLRGNTIYF
NA few TRBJ2-7 TRBV19 TGTGCCAGTAGTCGCAGCTCAGCGGGTGGCGAGCAGTACTTC CASSRSSAGGEQYF